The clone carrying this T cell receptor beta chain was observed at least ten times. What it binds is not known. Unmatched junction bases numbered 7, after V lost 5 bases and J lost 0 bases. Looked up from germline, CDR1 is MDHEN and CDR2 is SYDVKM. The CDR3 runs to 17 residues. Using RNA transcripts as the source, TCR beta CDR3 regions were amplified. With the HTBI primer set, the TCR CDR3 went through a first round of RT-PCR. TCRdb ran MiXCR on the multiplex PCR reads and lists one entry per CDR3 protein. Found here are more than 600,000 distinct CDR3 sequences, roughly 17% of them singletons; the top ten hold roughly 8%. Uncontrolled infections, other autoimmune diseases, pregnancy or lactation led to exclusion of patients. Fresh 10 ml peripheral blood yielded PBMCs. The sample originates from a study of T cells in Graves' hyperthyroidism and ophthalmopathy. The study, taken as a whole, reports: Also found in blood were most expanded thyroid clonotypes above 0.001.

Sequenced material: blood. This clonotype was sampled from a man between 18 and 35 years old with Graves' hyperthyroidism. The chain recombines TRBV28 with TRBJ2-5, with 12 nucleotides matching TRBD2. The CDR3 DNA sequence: TGTGCCAGCAGTCCCGGACTAGCGGGACCGTACCAAGAGACCCAGTACTTC. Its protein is CASSPGLAGPYQETQYF.